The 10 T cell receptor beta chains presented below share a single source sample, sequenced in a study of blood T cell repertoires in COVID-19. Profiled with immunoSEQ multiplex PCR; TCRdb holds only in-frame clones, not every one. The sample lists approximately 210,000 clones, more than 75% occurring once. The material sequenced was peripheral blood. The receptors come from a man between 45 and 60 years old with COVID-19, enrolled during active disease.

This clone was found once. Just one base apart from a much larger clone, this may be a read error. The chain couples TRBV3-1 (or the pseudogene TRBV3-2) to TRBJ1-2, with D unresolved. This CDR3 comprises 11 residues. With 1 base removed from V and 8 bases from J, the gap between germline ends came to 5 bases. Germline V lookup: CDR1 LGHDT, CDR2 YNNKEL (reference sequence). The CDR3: CASSQAGGYTF. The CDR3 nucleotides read TGTGCCAGCAGCCAAGCGGGGGGCTACACCTTC.

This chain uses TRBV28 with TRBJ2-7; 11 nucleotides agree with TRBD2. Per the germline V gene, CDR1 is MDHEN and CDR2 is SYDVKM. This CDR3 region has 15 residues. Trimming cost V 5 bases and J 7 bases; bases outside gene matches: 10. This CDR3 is CASSGTSGASGEQYF. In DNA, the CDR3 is TGTGCCAGCAGTGGGACTAGCGGTGCTTCTGGGGAGCAGTACTTC.

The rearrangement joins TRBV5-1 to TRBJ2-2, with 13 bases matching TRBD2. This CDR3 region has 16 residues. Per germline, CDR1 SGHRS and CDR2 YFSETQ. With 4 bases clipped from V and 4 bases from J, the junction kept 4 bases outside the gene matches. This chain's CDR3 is CASSAGTSGATGELFF. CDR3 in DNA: TGCGCCAGCAGCGCAGGGACTAGCGGGGCCACCGGGGAGCTGTTTTTT.

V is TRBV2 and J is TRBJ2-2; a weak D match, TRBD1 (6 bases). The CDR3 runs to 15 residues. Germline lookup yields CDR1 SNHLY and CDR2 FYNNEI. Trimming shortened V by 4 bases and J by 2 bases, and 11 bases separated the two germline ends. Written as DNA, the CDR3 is TGTGCCAGCAGTGGAACAGGGATAAACACCGGGGAGCTGTTTTTT. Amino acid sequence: CASSGTGINTGELFF.

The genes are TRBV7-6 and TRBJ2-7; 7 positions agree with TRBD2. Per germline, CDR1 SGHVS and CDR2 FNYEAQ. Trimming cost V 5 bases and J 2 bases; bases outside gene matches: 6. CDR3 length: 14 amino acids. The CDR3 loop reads CASSSSSGTYEQYF. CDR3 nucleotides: TGTGCCAGCAGCAGCTCTAGCGGTACCTACGAGCAGTACTTC.

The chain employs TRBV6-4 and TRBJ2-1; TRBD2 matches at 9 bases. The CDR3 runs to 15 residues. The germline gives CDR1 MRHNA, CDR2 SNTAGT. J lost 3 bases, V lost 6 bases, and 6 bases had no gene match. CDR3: CASSKSGGNYNEQFF. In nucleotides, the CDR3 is TGTGCCAGCAGCAAAAGCGGGGGGAACTACAATGAGCAGTTCTTC.

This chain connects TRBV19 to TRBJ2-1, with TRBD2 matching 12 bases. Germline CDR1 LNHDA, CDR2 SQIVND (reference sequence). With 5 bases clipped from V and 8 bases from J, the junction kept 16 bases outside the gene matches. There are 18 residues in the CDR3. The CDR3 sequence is CASSFGTGASGRVDEQFF. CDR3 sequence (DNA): TGTGCCAGTAGTTTCGGGACTGGGGCTAGCGGGAGGGTCGATGAGCAGTTCTTC.

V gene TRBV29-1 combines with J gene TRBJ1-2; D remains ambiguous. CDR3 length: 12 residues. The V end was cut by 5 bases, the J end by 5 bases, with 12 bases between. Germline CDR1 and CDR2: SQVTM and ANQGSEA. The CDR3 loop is CSVYATSYGYTF. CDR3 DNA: TGCAGCGTTTACGCCACTTCTTATGGCTACACCTTC.

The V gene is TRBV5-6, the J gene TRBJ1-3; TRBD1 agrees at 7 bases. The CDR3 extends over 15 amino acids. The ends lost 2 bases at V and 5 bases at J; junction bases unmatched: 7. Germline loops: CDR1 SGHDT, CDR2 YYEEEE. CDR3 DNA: TGTGCCAGCAGCTTAGGCGGGACAGCAAGAAACACCATATATTTT. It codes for CASSLGGTARNTIYF.

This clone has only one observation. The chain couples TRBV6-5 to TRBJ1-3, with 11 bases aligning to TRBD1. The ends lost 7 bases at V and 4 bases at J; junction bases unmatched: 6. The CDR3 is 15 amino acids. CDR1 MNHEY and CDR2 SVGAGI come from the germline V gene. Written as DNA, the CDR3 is TGTGCCAGCAATGGACAGGGGGCGATAGGAAACACCATATATTTT. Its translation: CASNGQGAIGNTIYF.